The clone carrying this T cell receptor (beta chain) came up a few times. Its antigen is not known. This entry is derived from a study of cytotoxic CD8 clonotypes in ibrutinib-treated CLL. Study-wide context: Response samples came after a median roughly 11 months of treatment, range 6 to 36.

The CDR3 runs to 14 residues. Germline trimming cut 3 bases from V and 9 bases from J; bases unmatched to any gene: 4. Looked up from germline, CDR1 is SGHTA and CDR2 is FQGNSA. Depth targeted 1 in 200,000 to 1 in 1 million T cells, averaging around 9.5x coverage per clonotype. Only in-frame clones appear in the TCRdb table, and some are missing; sequencing was by immunoSEQ multiplex PCR. The data show 200,000 or so clones, 70% to 75% seen once. Regarding the study as a whole: Public clonotypes proved infrequent, and on treatment they shrank or remained steady.

The receptor's source is a human donor with chronic lymphocytic leukemia. This sequence joins TRBV7-2 and TRBJ2-5; 13 positions agree with TRBD2. Here the sequenced sample was PBMCs, taken after 12 months of ibrutinib treatment. The CDR3 sequence: CASSFGLAGAPQYF. CDR3 in DNA: TGTGCCAGCAGCTTCGGACTAGCGGGAGCCCCCCAGTACTTC.